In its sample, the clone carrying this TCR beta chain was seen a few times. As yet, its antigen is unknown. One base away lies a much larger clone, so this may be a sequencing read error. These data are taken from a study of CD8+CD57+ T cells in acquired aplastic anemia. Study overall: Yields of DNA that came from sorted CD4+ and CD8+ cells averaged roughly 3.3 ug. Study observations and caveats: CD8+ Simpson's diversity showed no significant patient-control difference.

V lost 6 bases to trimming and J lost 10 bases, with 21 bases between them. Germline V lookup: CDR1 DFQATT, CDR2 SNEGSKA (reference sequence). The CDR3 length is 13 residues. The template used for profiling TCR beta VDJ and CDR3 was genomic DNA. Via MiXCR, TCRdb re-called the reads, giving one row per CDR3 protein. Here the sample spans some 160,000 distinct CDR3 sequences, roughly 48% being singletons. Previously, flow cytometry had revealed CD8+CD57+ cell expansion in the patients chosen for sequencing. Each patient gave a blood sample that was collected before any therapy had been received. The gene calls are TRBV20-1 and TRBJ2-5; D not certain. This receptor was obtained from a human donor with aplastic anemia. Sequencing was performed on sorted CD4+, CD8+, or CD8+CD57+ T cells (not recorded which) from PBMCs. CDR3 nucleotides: TGCAGTGCACCCACGGCAGTGGGTGGGATCCAGTACTTC. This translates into CSAPTAVGGIQYF.